This T cell receptor (beta chain) is drawn from a study of identical twins. Study observations and caveats: The conclusions drew on cross-sectional statistical analysis instead of tracking the same donors. For out-of-frame alpha sequences shared by twins, low generation probability was in excess. Insertions ran lower in abundant cord blood beta clonotypes, though not in memory repertoires. Researchers reported weaker excess twin sharing in beta out-of-frame sequences.

TCRdb reanalysed the 5' RACE reads using MiXCR and keeps one entry per CDR3 protein. This table has about 530,000 distinct CDR3 sequences, roughly 15% appearing once. The V gene's germline CDR1 is DFQATT and CDR2 SNEGSKA (reference sequence). Deletions cut 6 bases from V and 13 bases from J, with 22 bases between. This CDR3 has 13 amino acids. Comment on this clonotype: Its antigen is not known.

These data were also filed under a second study, of yellow fever vaccine responses in identical twins.

The clonotype comes from a young woman in good health. The sample comprised CD4+ T cells sorted from blood. The rearrangement uses TRBV20-1 and TRBJ2-1, with a tentative D call TRBD2 (6 bases). This CDR3 reads CSAREAGWDLQFF. Here the CDR3 DNA reads TGCAGTGCCAGGGAGGCAGGGTGGGACTTACAGTTCTTC.